This T cell receptor beta chain is drawn from a study of CD8 T cells in ankylosing spondylitis. TCRdb independently ran MiXCR on the 5' RACE reads; one entry per CDR3 protein. The sample lists approximately 300,000 distinct CDR3 sequences, 8% occurring once. This clonotype was recorded a few times. Its antigen is unidentified. V shed 0 bases, J shed 4 bases, and the junction held 18 bases outside the gene matches. Per germline, CDR1 SGHRS and CDR2 YFSETQ. The CDR3 has 20 residues. Study-wide points: In synovial fluid and blood from reactive arthritis, some motif variants were previously reported. What seemed typical of ankylosing spondylitis blood was a TCR beta motif built from roughly eight highly homologous variants. Researchers reportedly found disease-linked clones significantly enriched in matched ankylosing spondylitis synovial fluid.

The sequencing sample was made of blood, either unsorted or a sorted T cell fraction (not recorded which). V is TRBV5-1 and J is TRBJ2-5; the match to TRBD2 covers 10 bases. This receptor was taken from a male donor with ankylosing spondylitis. CDR3 in DNA: TGCGCCAGCAGCTTGGCTGTACAGAGGACTAGCGGAACCCCGGGAGAGACCCAGTACTTC. As protein: CASSLAVQRTSGTPGETQYF.